These T cell receptor beta chains were read from a single sample in a study of shared clonotypes between healthy human individuals. Using immunoSEQ multiplex PCR, the repertoire was profiled, and TCRdb retains in-frame clones only, with some absent. The profile shows roughly 2 million clones, 95% of them singletons. Sequencing used naive CD4+ T cells sorted from blood. These receptor sequences come from a man aged 18 to 35 in good health. CDR3s include the opening cysteine and the closing phenylalanine or tryptophan. D genes are given only for firm matches. For some rows the clone size is stated as once, few or many, or as a class when expanded; others skip it.

>NA|TRBV30|NA|TRBJ1-3
CAWSVNAGNTIYF
TGTGCCTGGAGTGTCAACGCTGGAAACACCATATATTTT
>NA|TRBV10-3|NA|TRBJ2-2
CAIGRGAETGELFF
TGTGCCATCGGTAGGGGAGCTGAGACCGGGGAGCTGTTTTTT
>NA|TRBV4-2|NA|TRBJ2-1
CASSLGLAEQFF
TGTGCCAGCAGCCTAGGACTCGCTGAGCAGTTCTTC
>NA|TRBV19|once|TRBJ1-1
CASSPLLGGANTEAFF
TGTGCCAGTAGTCCTCTATTGGGAGGAGCAAACACTGAAGCTTTCTTT
>TRBD1|TRBV5-1|NA|TRBJ2-7
CASSLGTGVTYEQYF
TGCGCCAGCAGCTTGGGGACAGGGGTAACCTACGAGCAGTACTTC
>NA|TRBV11-2|NA|TRBJ1-1
CASTPDPNTEAFF
TGTGCCAGCACCCCGGATCCGAACACTGAAGCTTTCTTT
>NA|TRBV7-9|NA|TRBJ1-2
CASSLAWSGFYGYTF
TGTGCCAGCAGCTTAGCGTGGTCGGGCTTCTATGGCTACACCTTC
>TRBD2|TRBV10-1|NA|TRBJ2-4
CASSESTPGEGNIQYF
TGCGCCAGCAGTGAGTCGACCCCGGGGGAGGGGAACATTCAGTACTTC
>NA|TRBV2|NA|TRBJ1-2
CASSEWGPGVYGYTF
TGTGCCAGCAGTGAGTGGGGCCCGGGCGTCTATGGCTACACCTTC
>NA|TRBV28|NA|TRBJ2-7
CASSLAKLGSYEQYF
TGTGCCAGCAGCCTAGCTAAGTTGGGCTCCTACGAGCAGTACTTC
>NA|TRBV14|NA|TRBJ1-5
CASSPGDSSANSNQPQHF
TGTGCCAGCAGCCCGGGGGACTCCAGTGCCAATAGCAATCAGCCCCAGCATTTT
>TRBD1|TRBV10-2|NA|TRBJ2-2
CASSESGRTGSVELFF
TGCGCCAGCAGTGAGTCAGGGAGGACAGGGAGCGTGGAGCTGTTTTTT
>NA|TRBV5-1|NA|TRBJ2-1
CASSLQYNEQFF
TGCGCCAGCAGCTTGCAATACAATGAGCAGTTCTTC
>TRBD1|TRBV10-3|NA|TRBJ2-2
CAISKTGVGTGELFF
TGTGCCATCAGTAAAACAGGGGTGGGCACCGGGGAGCTGTTTTTT
>TRBD2|TRBV19|once|TRBJ2-7
CASSIAGTSEEQYF
TGTGCCAGTAGTATCGCAGGGACTAGCGAGGAGCAGTACTTC
>NA|TRBV27|NA|TRBJ1-4
CASSSMGGSLFF
TGTGCCAGCAGTTCGATGGGGGGCAGTCTGTTTTTT
>NA|TRBV5-6|NA|TRBJ2-7
CASSFNRGGEQYF
TGTGCCAGCAGCTTCAACAGGGGGGGTGAGCAGTACTTC
>TRBD1|TRBV6-5|NA|TRBJ1-5
CASSPDRASNQPQHF
TGTGCCAGCAGCCCGGACAGGGCTAGCAATCAGCCCCAGCATTTT
>TRBD2|TRBV7-6|NA|TRBJ2-7
CASSLTLLAGKEQYF
TGTGCCAGCAGCTTAACTCTACTAGCGGGAAAGGAGCAGTACTTC
>NA|TRBV14|once|TRBJ2-7
CASSQFEGREQYF
TGTGCCAGCAGCCAATTTGAAGGCCGCGAGCAGTACTTC
>TRBD1|TRBV2|once|TRBJ2-7
CASSQGQGKHEQYF
TGTGCCAGCAGTCAGGGACAGGGGAAGCACGAGCAGTACTTC
>NA|TRBV7-9|NA|TRBJ2-3
CASSLNGVADTQYF
TGTGCCAGCAGCTTGAACGGAGTGGCAGATACGCAGTATTTT
>NA|TRBV6-6|NA|TRBJ2-2
CASRPGGYNTGELFF
TGTGCCAGCCGCCCCGGGGGTTATAACACCGGGGAGCTGTTTTTT